One and the same sample provided the 24 T cell receptor beta chains below, sequenced in a study of T-cell memory formation after mild COVID-19. MiXCR, applied by TCRdb to the 5' RACE reads, yields one record per CDR3 protein. The repertoire holds about 130,000 distinct CDR3 sequences, with about 15% as singletons. The sequenced sample was PBMCs or a T cell subset sorted from them (not recorded which). The receptors shown here come from a man aged 18 to 30 who had mild COVID-19 (a few samples of this study predate the infection). Cell type and time point are not known.

The table lists this clonotype with a few counts. This chain connects TRBV13 to TRBJ1-2; no reliable D call. V lost 5 bases to trimming and J lost 8 bases, with 18 bases between them. Germline V CDR1 and CDR2: PRHDT, FYEKMQ (reference sequence). The CDR3 spans 14 residues. CDR3 nucleotide sequence: TGTGCCAGCAGCATCCTTCTGGGGTTGAAGGGCTACACCTTC. It specifies CASSILLGLKGYTF.

This clonotype has a handful of counts. This rearrangement joins TRBV5-1 to TRBJ2-1; D is possibly TRBD1 or TRBD2 (5 bases each). Germline CDR1 SGHRS, CDR2 YFSETQ. Deletions cut 0 bases from V and 10 bases from J, with 11 bases between. The CDR3 is 13 amino acids. As DNA, the CDR3 is TGCGCCAGCAGCTTGGCCGAGGGGTACGAGCAGTTCTTC. This encodes CASSLAEGYEQFF.

The chain couples TRBV5-6 to TRBJ2-7; no definite D call. The germline V and J ends were trimmed by 1 base and 3 bases, with 8 bases remaining between them. Germline CDR1 is SGHDT and CDR2 is YYEEEE. The CDR3 sequence is 13 residues long. CDR3 in amino acids: CASSLRAIYEQYF. As DNA, the CDR3 is TGTGCCAGCAGCTTGAGGGCCATCTACGAGCAGTACTTC. Together with reference TRBV5-6 and TRBJ2-7, the CDR3 gives the full variable domain: DAGVTQSPTHLIKTRGQQVTLRCSPKSGHDTVSWYQQALGQGPQFIFQYYEEEERQRGNFPDRFSGHQFPNYSSELNVNALLLGDSALYLCASSLRAIYEQYFGPGTRLTVT.

The V gene is TRBV29-1, the J gene TRBJ2-7, with 9 bases aligning to TRBD1. Germline V gene sequence: CDR1 SQVTM, CDR2 ANQGSEA. The trim removed 7 bases at V and 2 bases at J, leaving 6 bases unmatched. There are 13 residues in the CDR3. The CDR3 sequence is CSARDRETYEQYF. For the CDR3, the DNA is TGCAGCGCCCGGGACAGGGAGACCTACGAGCAGTACTTC.

This clonotype was observed a few times. This chain uses TRBV3-1 with TRBJ2-1; D is uncertain. The germline V and J ends were trimmed by 2 bases and 7 bases, with 9 bases remaining between them. CDR1 LGHDT and CDR2 YNNKEL come from the germline V gene (reference sequence). The CDR3 has 13 residues. CDR3 loop: CASSQRIYNEQFF. For the CDR3, the DNA is TGTGCCAGCAGCCAACGAATCTATAATGAGCAGTTCTTC.

This clonotype was seen a handful of times. This sequence joins TRBV10-3 and TRBJ1-5, with a tentative D call TRBD1 (6 bases). The CDR3 loop spans 13 amino acids. CDR1 and CDR2 from the germline V gene are ENHRY and SYGVKD. Trimming shortened V by 8 bases and J by 3 bases, and 11 bases separated the two germline ends. The CDR3 DNA follows: TGTGCCATCGGACAGCAAGTCAATCAGCCCCAGCATTTT. It encodes CAIGQQVNQPQHF.

V and J are TRBV5-1 and TRBJ2-3; D is uncertain. The germline V gene encodes CDR1 SGHRS and CDR2 YFSETQ. The V end lost 0 bases, the J end lost 1 base, and 12 bases lay between the germline ends. The CDR3 is 16 amino acids. CDR3 region: CASSLEGTRRTDTQYF. The CDR3 DNA reads TGCGCCAGCAGCTTGGAGGGCACCAGACGCACAGATACGCAGTATTTT.

The chain has TRBV11-2 and TRBJ2-3, with 10 bases matching TRBD2. Looked up from germline, CDR1 is SGHAT and CDR2 is FQNNGV. V shed 3 bases and J 12 bases; nucleotides not matched to a gene: 9. This CDR3 has 14 residues. The CDR3 bases are TGTGCCAGCAGCTTCAGCGGGGGGGCCAGTAGTCAGTATTTT. Amino acid sequence: CASSFSGGASSQYF. Combining the CDR3 with reference TRBV11-2 and TRBJ2-3 gives the whole variable domain EAGVAQSPRYKIIEKRQSVAFWCNPISGHATLYWYQQILGQGPKLLIQFQNNGVVDDSQLPKDRFSAERLKGVDSTLKIQPAKLEDSAVYLCASSFSGGASSQYFGPGTRLTVL.

The J gene is TRBJ2-5, the V gene TRBV15; D remains unclear. The CDR3 is made up of 13 amino acids. Deletions cut 10 bases from V and 3 bases from J, with 15 bases between. Germline assignment: CDR1 LNHNV and CDR2 YYDKDF (reference sequence). CDR3 in amino acids: CAIARRGEETQYF. DNA of the CDR3: TGTGCCATCGCCCGGAGAGGTGAAGAGACCCAGTACTTC. Filled out from reference TRBV15 and TRBJ2-5, the complete variable domain reads DAMVIQNPRYQVTQFGKPVTLSCSQTLNHNVMYWYQQKSSQAPKLLFHYYDKDFNNEADTPDNFQSRRPNTSFCFLDIRSPGLGDTAMYLCAIARRGEETQYFGPGTRLLVL.

The chain is built from TRBV18 and TRBJ2-5; the D gene could be TRBD1 or TRBD2 (5 bases each). Germline lookup yields CDR1 KGHSH and CDR2 LQKENI. The CDR3 extends over 13 amino acids. V lost 0 bases and J lost 3, with 5 bases in between. The CDR3 spells CASSPPGEETQYF. The CDR3 coding sequence is TGTGCCAGCTCACCACCGGGGGAAGAGACCCAGTACTTC. The full variable domain, rest sourced from reference TRBV18 and TRBJ2-5, is NAGVMQNPRHLVRRRGQEARLRCSPMKGHSHVYWYRQLPEEGLKFMVYLQKENIIDESGMPKERFSAEFPKEGPSILRIQQVVRGDSAAYFCASSPPGEETQYFGPGTRLLVL.

This clonotype was found a few times. The CDR3 reads CASSRNDPTEKLFF. The CDR3, as DNA: TGTGCCAGCAGCCGGAATGACCCTACAGAAAAACTGTTTTTT. This sequence joins TRBV12-3 or TRBV12-4 and TRBJ1-4, with D hard to call. The CDR3 has 14 residues. With 6 bases removed from V and 8 bases from J, the gap between germline ends came to 16 bases.

This clonotype appeared a few times. J is TRBJ2-3 and V is TRBV12-3 or TRBV12-4; D possibly uses TRBD1 or TRBD2 (5 bases each). The CDR3 is made up of 15 amino acids. V was shortened by 8 bases and J by 3 bases, with 18 bases between the two germline ends. The CDR3 sequence is CASLRPGTFTDTQYF. The CDR3 region has the DNA TGTGCCAGCCTGCGGCCCGGGACCTTTACAGATACGCAGTATTTT.

The J gene is TRBJ1-2, the V gene TRBV4-2; possibly TRBD1 for D (5 bases). The CDR3 is 15 amino acids. With 4 bases removed from V and 3 bases from J, the gap between germline ends came to 15 bases. CDR1 is LGHNA and CDR2 is YNFKEQ in the germline V gene. The CDR3 sequence is CASSLTHDSYYGYTF. The CDR3 DNA reads as TGTGCCAGCAGCCTGACCCACGACAGCTACTATGGCTACACCTTC.

This clonotype was observed a few times. The chain recombines TRBV4-1 with TRBJ1-5; D is ambiguous. V shed 0 bases and J shed 7 bases, with 13 bases lying between them. The CDR3 has 15 amino acids. Per the germline V gene, CDR1 is MGHRA and CDR2 is YSYEKL. The chain's CDR3 is CASSQEAALGQPQHF. The CDR3 coding sequence is TGCGCCAGCAGCCAAGAGGCTGCCCTTGGGCAGCCCCAGCATTTT.

In this sample, this clonotype turned up a few times. CDR3 nucleotide sequence: TGTGCCAGCAGCCCCGAAACGGGAGAGACCCAGTACTTC. Translation: CASSPETGETQYF. The chain joins TRBV7-3 to TRBJ2-5; D call uncertain. Trimming took 5 bases from V and 4 from J, leaving 11 bases between them. Germline CDR1 reads SGHTA; CDR2 reads FQGTGA. The CDR3 loop spans 13 amino acids.

This clonotype has more than one count but fewer than ten. This chain uses TRBV11-3 with TRBJ1-1; D ambiguous. The length of the CDR3 is 13 residues. The V end lost 5 bases, the J end lost 1 base, and 8 bases lay between the germline ends. Germline V gene data show CDR1 as SGHNT and CDR2 as YENEEA. The CDR3 loop reads CASSPNTNTEAFF. For the CDR3, the DNA is TGTGCCAGCAGCCCAAACACGAACACTGAAGCTTTCTTT.

The sample holds a few counts of this clonotype. The chain links TRBV4-1 to TRBJ1-1, with 7 bases lining up with TRBD1. The CDR3 has 15 amino acids. V shed 0 bases, J shed 10 bases, and the junction held 11 bases outside the gene matches. Germline CDR1 is MGHRA and CDR2 is YSYEKL. CDR3 amino acids: CASSQDAGTARGAFF. The CDR3 region has the DNA TGCGCCAGCAGCCAAGATGCGGGGACAGCCAGAGGAGCTTTCTTT.

This clonotype was detected a few times. The chain links TRBV5-1 to TRBJ2-3; a weak D match, TRBD2 (5 bases). CDR3 length equals 13 residues. CDR1 is SGHRS and CDR2 is YFSETQ in the germline V gene. The V end lost 4 bases, the J end lost 5 bases, and 11 bases lay between the germline ends. The DNA of the CDR3 is TGCGCCAGCAGCACGACGGGGATAGATACGCAGTATTTT. This sequence encodes CASSTTGIDTQYF.

This clonotype was picked up a small number of times. V gene TRBV20-1 combines with J gene TRBJ1-5; D remains ambiguous. The CDR3 has 14 residues. Per germline, CDR1 DFQATT and CDR2 SNEGSKA (reference sequence). Trimming left V 6 bases short and J 0 bases short, with 12 bases between. The CDR3 region is CSAAPGHSNQPQHF. CDR3 DNA: TGCAGTGCCGCCCCAGGCCATAGCAATCAGCCCCAGCATTTT.

This clonotype was seen many times. The chain is built from TRBV7-2 and TRBJ2-1; D is perhaps TRBD2 (5 bases). In germline, CDR1 is SGHTA, CDR2 FQGNSA. The CDR3 runs 15 residues. The V end was cut by 5 bases, the J end by 1 base, with 12 bases between. CDR3 bases: TGTGCCAGCAGCCTAGGAAGCGGTTCCTACAATGAGCAGTTCTTC. Its protein product is CASSLGSGSYNEQFF.

Only a few counts were recorded for this clonotype. The chain has TRBV3-1 and TRBJ1-1, with TRBD1 as a possible D gene (5 bases). The V gene lost 4 bases and the J gene lost 5 bases, with 14 bases spanning the gap. This CDR3 is 14 amino acids long. Germline V CDR1 and CDR2: LGHDT, YNNKEL (reference sequence). CDR3 nucleotide sequence: TGTGCCAGCAGCCTTGTGGGGGGAGATACTGAAGCTTTCTTT. Its protein product is CASSLVGGDTEAFF. Full variable domain (remainder filled in from reference TRBV3-1 and TRBJ1-1): DTAVSQTPKYLVTQMGNDKSIKCEQNLGHDTMYWYKQDSKKFLKIMFSYNNKELIINETVPNRFSPKSPDKAHLNLHINSLELGDSAVYFCASSLVGGDTEAFFGQGTRLTVV.

The chain couples TRBV6-2 or TRBV6-3 to TRBJ2-1; 16 bases match TRBD2. After removal of 6 bases from V and 8 bases from J, the junction contained 19 bases not matched to a gene. The germline V gene encodes CDR1 MNHEY and CDR2 SVGEGT. This CDR3 is 20 amino acids long. Here the CDR3 reads CASSPRKLGTSGGAEDEQFF. As DNA, the CDR3 is TGTGCCAGCAGCCCTCGAAAACTTGGGACTAGCGGGGGGGCTGAGGATGAGCAGTTCTTC.

This clonotype was seen ten or more times. V gene TRBV12-3 or TRBV12-4 combines with J gene TRBJ2-3; 12 nucleotides match TRBD2. V gave up 4 bases and J gave up 3 bases; unmatched junction bases: 2. The CDR3 is 15 residues long. The CDR3 loop is CASSSTSGGTDTQYF. The CDR3 coding sequence is TGTGCCAGCAGTTCGACTAGCGGGGGAACAGATACGCAGTATTTT.

This clonotype was seen more than once but under ten times. The genes are TRBV7-9 and TRBJ2-3; the D is unclear. The CDR3 extends over 12 amino acids. V was pared by 5 bases and J by 7 bases, with 10 bases between. CDR1 is SEHNR, CDR2 FQNEAQ, per germline (reference sequence). CDR3 region: CASSKVTHTQYF. CDR3 sequence (DNA): TGTGCCAGCAGCAAGGTTACCCATACGCAGTATTTT.